This record covers a single T cell receptor (beta chain). Its antigen is still unknown. Base-call qualities are not available, and no considerably larger clone is one nucleotide away. The library came from the immunoSEQ multiplex PCR assay. The multiplex PCR relied on a mix of 60 forward primers for TCR Vbeta segments and 13 reverse primers for TCR Jbeta segments. A multiplex PCR assay on genomic DNA amplified the CDR3 region of rearranged TCR beta genes. On the Illumina HiSeq System, the amplified TCR beta libraries were sequenced as 87-base-pair reads. For the original study's pipeline: Across the 600 to 700 repertoires, a later analysis counted tens of millions of unique TCR beta chains, 9.5 million to 12 million of which were shared by at least two donors. A nearest-neighbor algorithm error-corrected the raw reads and collapsed the reads into unique sequences, merging closely related sequences to remove PCR and sequencing errors. To assign V, D and J gene segments, CDR3 sequences were aligned to IMGT reference sequences. For a sequence to be retained, a match of at least six nucleotides was required to both a V gene segment and a J gene segment. A rearrangement counted as productive if the CDR3 had no stop codons and remained in frame with V and J, and every other rearrangement counted as non-productive. CDR3 was defined according to IMGT convention as the region running from the second conserved V-encoded cysteine to the conserved J-encoded phenylalanine. In an earlier analysis of approximately 500 of the donors, sequences lacking an unambiguous match to a single V gene segment were excluded. An earlier analysis of 500 to 700 of the donors classified V segments as functional when productive rearrangements were above 56.7% and as segregating when the standard deviation between donors was above 5%. A statistical classification framework was built to diagnose cytomegalovirus status from the catalog of TCR beta chain sequences. In a later analysis, TCR nucleotide sequences were compared against IMGT/GENE-DB human TR gene sequences so that V and J genes could be assigned. A later analysis assigned CDR3 sequences and most-parsimonious VDJ recombination scenarios with the TCRdist pipeline. In a later analysis, each TCR beta chain was defined by its CDR3 amino acid sequence together with its V-gene family, and reads without a unique V-gene family were excluded. In a later analysis, 450 to 600 highly shared, low-generation-probability nucleotide sequences were removed to address suspected cross-contamination and a sequencing artifact. In a later analysis, a clonal expansion index for each public chain was calculated from normalized within-repertoire ranks of inferred template counts. A later analysis computed generation probabilities with a VDJ recombination model fitted to out-of-frame rearrangements, and checked the results against IGoR. A later analysis scored TCR-TCR, TCR-HLA and TCR-CMV co-occurrence with hypergeometric tests, applying a repertoire-size bias correction to TCR pairs. To estimate false discovery rates, a later analysis permuted the HLA or CMV assignments 20 times. In a later analysis, co-occurring TCRs were grouped using DBSCAN, with TCRdist sequence similarity added in when clustering inside HLA-allele-positive subsets. Repertoires with fewer than 30,000 or more than 120,000 public chains were left out of co-occurrence clustering, as were about five repertoires with anomalous nucleotide sharing. The table was pulled from immuneACCESS by TCRdb, which kept in-frame rearrangements only. Such tables lose some clones; where checked, under half of the loss comes from unresolved V genes, and the rest has no known cause. The V and J calls and clone size were taken over from that table, and D and trimming were inferred from the DNA. Recorded for this sample are approximately 100,000 clones; around 80% of them occurred a single time. Of the sample, around 1.2% falls within the top ten clones.

The cohort comprised some 680 healthy bone marrow donors. At the time of sampling, every cohort member was nominally healthy, though immune exposures that went unrecorded were likely present. The donor tested CMV seronegative, placing the donor among the 352 seronegative members of the cohort. Each donor provided a peripheral blood sample, and peripheral blood mononuclear cells were used for TCR beta sequencing. The Qiagen DNeasy Blood Extraction Kit was used to extract genomic DNA from the blood cell samples. The sample belongs to a study of cytomegalovirus exposure and HLA in healthy donors (dated by TCRdb to the late 2010s). With respect to the entire study: In an earlier analysis of roughly 590 of the donors, about 270 Gb of sequence data and 100 million or so unique TCR beta sequences from roughly 190 million T cells were reported. All discovery cohort repertoires had been generated using a single sequencing platform. Donor age, sex, ethnicity and CMV serostatus were collected together with the repertoire data. In a later genetic analysis, genome-wide SNP genotypes for about 55% of the roughly 700 donors were used, and that subset was treated as a discovery cohort. The study profiled the T cell repertoires of hundreds of subjects by immunosequencing and related them to cytomegalovirus serostatus. On average, roughly 250,000 unique TCR beta nucleotide sequences were sequenced per donor among about 400 genotyped donors of the cohort, with about 19% of those sequences being non-productive. The study combined high-throughput TCR immunosequencing, statistical association of individual TCRs with disease status, and machine learning to predict cytomegalovirus infection status. Among the roughly 380 genotyped donors, 81% belonged to the genetic ancestry cluster associated with self-reported Caucasian donors. The study aimed to test whether signatures of past pathogen exposure could be identified by cataloging public T cell receptors. Class I and class II HLA loci were covered by the typing at four-digit resolution. An earlier analysis of 500 to 750 of the donors applied high-throughput TCR beta sequencing to assess whether each TCR beta V gene segment acted as functional or pseudogenic. About 280 gigabases of sequencing data and roughly 90 million unique TCR sequences were included in an early release covering 500 to 750 HLA-typed donors. A separate validation cohort of roughly 120 different subjects was used in addition to the roughly 670-subject first cohort. A later analysis re-examined previously published TCR beta repertoires from more than 550 donors and added high-resolution HLA genotyping to investigate patterns of TCR occurrence. The number of typed donors differed by locus: 629-630 for A, B, C, DRB1 and DQB1; approximately 540 for DQA1; around 610 for DPA1; and about 450 for DPB1. Roughly five DR-DQ haplotypes were handled as single units for association and clustering, since linkage in the cohort was strong. In the later analysis, no new phenotypic data were used to find candidate immune exposures; instead, reliance was placed on TCR beta sequences and their occurrence across donors.

Points the paper makes about the study in general: Because HLA typing was missing for some donors at each locus, association tests included only the typed subset. Across donors, most TCR sequences were observed very rarely, whereas some public TCRs were present in many individuals. Specific HLA alleles were associated with about 17,000 TCR beta sequences at a false discovery rate of 0.05 in a later analysis. In a later analysis, HLA-associated TCR beta chains showed more clonal expansion and lower generation probabilities than non-associated chains that were equally common. According to a later analysis, parvovirus B19, influenza, CMV and Epstein-Barr virus appeared linked to several top co-occurrence clusters. Roughly uniform sequencing depth across donors was assumed in presence/absence analyses, although this assumption may not hold. Cytomegalovirus status was reported to be diagnosed by the classifier with high specificity and sensitivity in both the original and validation cohorts. A cluster of highly shared sequence variants was judged likely to be a technical artifact of the sequencing pipeline. The earlier analysis of 587 of the donors excluded approximately 15 rarely observed V segments, including chromosome 9 orphons, because counts were too low. According to the authors, the approach could potentially be generalized to other disease states and immunological phenotypes. Linkage disequilibrium might explain the correlated functional status among segregating V segments, but an unknown experimental factor could not be ruled out. Immune exposure information for the cohort was limited to CMV serostatus. In a later genetic analysis, fewer N-insertions in productive TCRs were reported among donors in an Asian-associated ancestry cluster than the roughly 710-donor mean. When HLA alleles, especially DR and DQ, strongly co-occurred, attributing TCR associations to individual alleles was difficult. An association between a missense DCLRE1C variant and V-gene and J-gene trimming of TCR beta chains was found in a later genetic analysis and replicated in an independent cohort. Broadly in line with IMGT annotations, most TCR beta V segments showed up in productive rearrangements about 87% or about 30% of the time in an earlier analysis of approximately 600 of the donors. A further reported finding was that TCR beta sequences accurately predicted the HLA-A and HLA-B alleles for most subjects in the first cohort. Some IMGT-functional V segments, including TRBV6-2 and TRBV6-3, could not be distinguished by the 87-base-pair reads and were therefore excluded. Most CMV-associated TCR beta chains appeared to be HLA-restricted in a later analysis, and the HLA associations seemed to be driven largely by CMV exposure. In a later analysis, the rate of TCR association differed among HLA loci, with DRB1 alleles having the most associated TCRs and HLA-C alleles having the fewest. In vitro tests confirmed that a few of the cytomegalovirus-associated TCR beta chains recognize cytomegalovirus antigens. The cohort was sequenced for TCR beta chains only, and without alpha or paired-chain data the features that could be detected were limited. A total of 150 or so TCR beta chains were listed by the study as associated with cytomegalovirus.

The CDR3 contains 17 residues, cysteine and phenylalanine counted. Of the read, only the CDR3 DNA is kept; its 51 bases are in frame from base 1. As encoded in the germline V gene, CDR1 is SGDLS while CDR2 is YYNGEE. After removal of 2 bases from V and 5 bases from J, the junction retains 6 bases not matched to a gene. This clonotype was obtained from a woman under 30 in good health and CMV-seronegative. The V and J genes are TRBV9 and TRBJ2-5; 16 bases in the junction line up with TRBD2. Material: PBMCs. The CDR3 region: CASSVGTSGGAPETQYF. The DNA is as follows: TGTGCCAGCAGCGTCGGGACTAGCGGGGGGGCCCCGGAGACCCAGTACTTC.